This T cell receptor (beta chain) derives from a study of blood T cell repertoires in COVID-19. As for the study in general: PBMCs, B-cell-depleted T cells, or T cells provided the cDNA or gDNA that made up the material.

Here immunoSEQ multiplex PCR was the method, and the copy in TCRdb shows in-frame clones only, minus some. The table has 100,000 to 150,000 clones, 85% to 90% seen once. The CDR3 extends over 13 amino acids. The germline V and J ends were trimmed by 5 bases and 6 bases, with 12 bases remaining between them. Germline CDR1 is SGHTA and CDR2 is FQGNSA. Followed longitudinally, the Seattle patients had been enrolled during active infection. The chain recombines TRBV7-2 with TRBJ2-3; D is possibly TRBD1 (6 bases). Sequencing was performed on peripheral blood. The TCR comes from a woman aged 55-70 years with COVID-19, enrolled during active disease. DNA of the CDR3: TGTGCCAGCAGCCCCTCTAGGGGGGATACGCAGTATTTT. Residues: CASSPSRGDTQYF.